The 29 T cell receptor beta chains below all came from one sample that was sequenced in a study of cytomegalovirus exposure and HLA in healthy donors. The PCR employed 60 Vbeta primers together with 13 Jbeta primers. The protocol was immunoSEQ multiplex PCR, while the TCRdb copy is restricted to in-frame clones and leaves out a portion. The sample consists of fewer than 130,000 clones, 78% of them appearing once. Sequencing used PBMCs. The receptors were sampled from a woman aged 25 to 39 in good health and CMV-seronegative.

This clone occurred once. The V and J genes are TRBV5-1 and TRBJ2-1; 7 bases line up with TRBD1. Trimming took 4 bases from V and 9 from J; bases not matched to a gene: 7. This CDR3 is 13 amino acids long. Germline V CDR1 and CDR2: SGHRS, YFSETQ. CDR3 sequence (DNA): TGCGCCAGCAGCGAGGGACAGAAAGCTGAGCAGTTCTTC. Amino acid sequence: CASSEGQKAEQFF.

The chain uses TRBV29-1 and TRBJ2-2, with 7 bases aligning to TRBD1. The CDR3 consists of 13 residues. Trimming removed 7 bases from V and 4 bases from J; junction bases left unmatched: 6. Germline V CDR1 and CDR2: SQVTM, ANQGSEA. CDR3 in amino acids: CSGQTGITGELFF. As DNA, the CDR3 is TGCAGCGGCCAGACAGGGATCACCGGGGAGCTGTTTTTT.

The genes are TRBV6-5 and TRBJ2-1, with 9 bases identical to TRBD2. The length of the CDR3 is 15 residues. The trim removed 6 bases at V and 5 bases at J, leaving 8 bases unmatched. Germline CDR1 and CDR2: MNHEY and SVGAGI. The CDR3 bases are TGTGCCAGCAGGCCACAGGCTAGCGGGGACAATGAGCAGTTCTTC. This translates into CASRPQASGDNEQFF.

This clone was found a few times. This sequence joins TRBV30 and TRBJ1-5; D gene unclear. The CDR3 is 18 residues long. The germline V gene has CDR1 GTSNPN and CDR2 SVGIG (reference sequence). Trimming pared 3 bases from V and 0 bases from J, leaving 21 bases between. In DNA form, the CDR3 reads TGTGCCTGGAGGGCTGGGCAAGCACTCTCGGATAGCAATCAGCCCCAGCATTTT. Translation gives CAWRAGQALSDSNQPQHF.

V usage is TRBV30 and J usage is TRBJ2-7; the D gene is possibly TRBD1 (5 bases). Germline V CDR1 and CDR2: GTSNPN, SVGIG (reference sequence). V was clipped by 7 bases and J by 0 bases, with 16 bases between them. The CDR3 extends over 14 amino acids. The CDR3, as DNA: TGTGCCTCCTACCCAGGGCGAAGCTCCTACGAGCAGTACTTC. Translation gives CASYPGRSSYEQYF.

V and J are TRBV7-9 and TRBJ1-1; D unresolved. Trimming pared 1 base from V and 0 bases from J, leaving 9 bases between. Germline V gives CDR1 SEHNR, CDR2 FQNEAQ (reference sequence). The CDR3 loop spans 15 amino acids. This CDR3 is CASSLGSYMNTEAFF. DNA of the CDR3: TGTGCCAGCAGCTTAGGTAGCTACATGAACACTGAAGCTTTCTTT. Variable domain in full (rest from reference TRBV7-9 and TRBJ1-1): DTGVSQNPRHKITKRGQNVTFRCDPISEHNRLYWYRQTLGQGPEFLTYFQNEAQLEKSRLLSDRFSAERPKGSFSTLEIQRTEQGDSAMYLCASSLGSYMNTEAFFGQGTRLTVV.

CDR3 loop: CASSEGTASYNEQFF. The CDR3 DNA sequence: TGCGCCAGCAGTGAAGGGACAGCCTCCTACAATGAGCAGTTCTTC. The V call is TRBV5-1, the J call TRBJ2-1; the match to TRBD1 covers 7 bases. Germline V gene sequence: CDR1 SGHRS, CDR2 YFSETQ. V was pared by 5 bases and J by 0 bases, with 5 bases of the junction left unmatched. CDR3 size: 15 residues.

This chain connects TRBV28 to TRBJ1-2, with no clear D. The V end lost 9 bases, the J end lost 6 bases, and 11 bases lay between the germline ends. CDR1 MDHEN and CDR2 SYDVKM come from the germline V gene. This CDR3 has 11 amino acids. DNA of the CDR3: TGTGCCAGTACAGATCGTAATGGCTACACCTTC. It encodes CASTDRNGYTF.

The chain carries TRBV7-8 and TRBJ2-6; no reliable D call. The CDR3 contains 12 residues. V dropped 6 bases and J dropped 8 bases, with 8 bases sitting between them. CDR1 is SGHVS and CDR2 is FQNEAQ in the germline V gene. The CDR3 loop reads CASRLRTNVLTF. In DNA form, the CDR3 reads TGTGCCAGCAGGCTCAGGACCAACGTCCTGACTTTC.

The chain is built from TRBV6-1 and TRBJ1-1; possibly TRBD1 for D (6 bases). The CDR3 loop spans 14 amino acids. Per germline, CDR1 MNHNS and CDR2 SASEGT. Between the trimmed V and J ends, which lost 10 bases and 0 bases, there was a span of 15 bases. The CDR3: CATKEGGLNTEAFF. In DNA, the CDR3 is TGTGCCACCAAGGAGGGGGGGCTGAACACTGAAGCTTTCTTT.

This clone was found once. This rearrangement joins TRBV28 to TRBJ1-2, with D uncertain. V gave up 5 bases and J gave up 3 bases, with 13 bases separating them. The CDR3 is 14 amino acids. CDR1 and CDR2 from the germline V gene are MDHEN and SYDVKM. CDR3 DNA: TGTGCCAGCAGTCCCGGGTCCAGTTACTATGGCTACACCTTC. Amino acids: CASSPGSSYYGYTF.

The CDR3 sequence: CAWSLGSGGSYEQYF. CDR3 bases: TGTGCCTGGAGTCTCGGTAGCGGGGGATCCTACGAGCAGTACTTC. The chain joins TRBV30 to TRBJ2-7; 9 positions match TRBD2. The CDR3 extends over 15 amino acids. Germline-derived CDR1 and CDR2 are GTSNPN and SVGIG (reference sequence). V was pared by 2 bases and J by 1 base, with 6 bases of the junction left unmatched.

The chain employs TRBV5-1 and TRBJ2-7; the match to TRBD2 covers 8 bases. The V gene end was trimmed by 0 bases and the J gene end by 7 bases; junction bases not matched to a gene: 6. Germline loops: CDR1 SGHRS, CDR2 YFSETQ. The CDR3 runs to 14 residues. The CDR3 loop reads CASSLAGGTWEQYF. The CDR3 DNA reads as TGCGCCAGCAGCTTGGCGGGAGGGACGTGGGAGCAGTACTTC.

The CDR3 DNA follows: TGTGCCTGGAGTGTATTTATGAACACTGAAGCTTTCTTT. It encodes CAWSVFMNTEAFF. The chain recombines TRBV30 with TRBJ1-1; no clear D gene. This CDR3 is built from 13 residues. CDR1 and CDR2 (germline): GTSNPN, SVGIG (reference sequence). With 0 bases removed from V and 0 bases from J, the gap between germline ends came to 5 bases. The entire variable domain, with the rest obtained from reference TRBV30 and TRBJ1-1, is as follows: SQTIHQWPATLVQPVGSPLSLECTVEGTSNPNLYWYRQAAGRGLQLLFYSVGIGQISSEVPQNLSASRPQDRQFILSSKKLLLSDSGFYLCAWSVFMNTEAFFGQGTRLTVV.

V gene TRBV11-1 combines with J gene TRBJ2-1, with a possible D match to TRBD1 (6 bases). The V end lost 5 bases, the J end lost 0 bases, and 8 bases lay between the germline ends. The CDR3 sequence is 14 residues long. Germline assignment: CDR1 SGHAT and CDR2 FQDESV (reference sequence). CDR3 region: CASSQQGSYNEQFF. CDR3 nucleotide sequence: TGTGCCAGCAGCCAACAGGGCTCCTACAATGAGCAGTTCTTC.

The chain has TRBV7-2 and TRBJ2-3; 8 bases line up with TRBD2. Germline lookup yields CDR1 SGHTA and CDR2 FQGNSA. The V gene end was trimmed by 0 bases and the J gene end by 0 bases; junction bases not matched to a gene: 2. The CDR3 consists of 16 residues. CDR3 bases: TGTGCCAGCAGCTTAGCCAAGCGGGGGAGCACAGATACGCAGTATTTT. Translation gives CASSLAKRGSTDTQYF.

The rearrangement links TRBV19 to TRBJ1-6; 10 bases fit TRBD1. Germline loops: CDR1 LNHDA, CDR2 SQIVND (reference sequence). The ends lost 3 bases at V and 10 bases at J; junction bases unmatched: 6. The CDR3 has 15 residues. Here the CDR3 reads CASSIYGTGESPLHF. CDR3 nucleotides: TGTGCCAGTAGTATTTACGGGACAGGGGAATCACCCCTCCACTTT.

This clone was seen a handful of times. The chain combines TRBV28 with TRBJ2-1; D ambiguous. The CDR3 consists of 12 residues. CDR1 is MDHEN, CDR2 SYDVKM, per germline. V was trimmed by 3 bases and J by 3 bases, leaving 3 bases between them. The CDR3: CASSFIYNEQFF. The CDR3 DNA is TGTGCCAGCAGTTTTATCTACAATGAGCAGTTCTTC. The entire variable domain, with the rest obtained from reference TRBV28 and TRBJ2-1, is as follows: DVKVTQSSRYLVKRTGEKVFLECVQDMDHENMFWYRQDPGLGLRLIYFSYDVKMKEKGDIPEGYSVSREKKERFSLILESASTNQTSMYLCASSFIYNEQFFGPGTRLTVL.

J is TRBJ1-1 and V is TRBV5-1, with 8 bases matching TRBD1. V lost 4 bases and J lost 2; bases outside the gene matches: 10. The germline CDR1 and CDR2 sequences are SGHRS and YFSETQ. The CDR3 sequence is 16 residues long. For the CDR3, the DNA is TGCGCCAGCAGCAACCCGCAGGGGGCAATTAACACTGAAGCTTTCTTT. This translates into CASSNPQGAINTEAFF.

The chain combines TRBV27 with TRBJ1-1, with D unclear. CDR1 and CDR2 from the germline V gene are MNHEY and SMNVEV (reference sequence). The CDR3 is 15 amino acids. Deletions cut 3 bases from V and 1 base from J, with 12 bases between. For the CDR3, the DNA is TGTGCCAGCAGTTTGAGCCGTTACTCGAACACTGAAGCTTTCTTT. This sequence encodes CASSLSRYSNTEAFF.

V and J are TRBV18 and TRBJ1-4; D ambiguous. Germline V gene sequence: CDR1 KGHSH, CDR2 LQKENI. Between the trimmed V and J ends, which lost 0 bases and 6 bases, there was a span of 8 bases. The CDR3 is 14 residues long. This CDR3 is CASSPPVAHEKLFF. In DNA, the CDR3 is TGTGCCAGCTCACCACCGGTGGCACATGAAAAACTGTTTTTT.

This sequence joins TRBV4-1 and TRBJ1-1, with D possibly TRBD1 on 5 matching bases. There are 14 residues in the CDR3. Trimming cost V 1 base and J 1 base, with 7 bases left between them. CDR1 and CDR2 (germline): MGHRA, YSYEKL. The CDR3, as DNA: TGCGCCAGCAGCCAAGCCGGGGGGAACACTGAAGCTTTCTTT. It specifies CASSQAGGNTEAFF.

This sequence joins TRBV27 and TRBJ2-3; TRBD2 matches at 8 bases. The CDR3 is 14 residues long. The trim removed 6 bases at V and 7 bases at J, leaving 9 bases unmatched. The V gene's germline CDR1 is MNHEY and CDR2 SMNVEV (reference sequence). CDR3 residues: CASSPGTRGYTQYF. The CDR3 DNA is TGTGCCAGCAGCCCCGGGACTAGAGGGTATACGCAGTATTTT.

The table lists this clone with a few counts. The rearrangement joins TRBV5-4 to TRBJ2-7; 9 bases map to TRBD2. J was trimmed by 0 bases and V by 4 bases; bases with no gene match: 14. The CDR3 has 18 amino acids. Germline V gives CDR1 SGHNT, CDR2 YYREEE (reference sequence). The CDR3 DNA reads as TGTGCCAGCAGCGCATACCCTCGGACTAGCGTGGCCTCCTACGAGCAGTACTTC. It encodes CASSAYPRTSVASYEQYF.

V is TRBV30 and J is TRBJ1-4; the D gene is possibly TRBD1 (5 bases). Trimming removed 2 bases from V and 8 bases from J, with 12 bases in between. The germline CDR1 and CDR2 sequences are GTSNPN and SVGIG (reference sequence). The CDR3 is 13 amino acids. The CDR3 coding sequence is TGTGCCTGGAGTAGACACCGGGGGGAAAAACTGTTTTTT. Translated, it gives CAWSRHRGEKLFF.

The chain combines TRBV4-1 with TRBJ1-5; 9 positions agree with TRBD1. With V trimmed by 3 bases and J by 1 base, 7 bases remained unmatched. The CDR3 runs 17 residues. The germline V gene encodes CDR1 MGHRA and CDR2 YSYEKL. The CDR3 reads CASSHWTGVKSNQPQHF. In DNA, the CDR3 is TGCGCCAGCAGCCATTGGACAGGGGTGAAGAGCAATCAGCCCCAGCATTTT.

This clone was observed once. J is TRBJ2-5 and V is TRBV5-4, with 8 nucleotides matching TRBD2. With 4 bases clipped from V and 7 bases from J, the junction kept 6 bases outside the gene matches. CDR3 length equals 13 residues. Germline loops: CDR1 SGHNT, CDR2 YYREEE (reference sequence). In DNA, the CDR3 is TGTGCCAGCAGCAATCGGGGGGGCGGGACCCAGTACTTC. Protein product: CASSNRGGGTQYF.

The chain has TRBV15 and TRBJ2-6; D is undetermined. The V end was cut by 0 bases, the J end by 0 bases, with 18 bases between. The CDR3 is made up of 20 amino acids. The germline CDR1 and CDR2 sequences are LNHNV and YYDKDF (reference sequence). The CDR3 reads CATSRDWVEARSSGANVLTF. The CDR3 DNA is TGTGCCACCAGCAGAGATTGGGTAGAAGCGAGAAGCTCTGGGGCCAACGTCCTGACTTTC. Drawing the rest from reference TRBV15 and TRBJ2-6, the complete variable domain is DAMVIQNPRYQVTQFGKPVTLSCSQTLNHNVMYWYQQKSSQAPKLLFHYYDKDFNNEADTPDNFQSRRPNTSFCFLDIRSPGLGDTAMYLCATSRDWVEARSSGANVLTFGAGSRLTVL.

The chain has TRBV19 and TRBJ1-5, with D possibly TRBD1 on 6 matching bases. Trimming stripped 2 bases from V and 6 bases from J, with 11 bases between. This CDR3 contains 14 residues. In germline, CDR1 is LNHDA, CDR2 SQIVND (reference sequence). The CDR3 is CASSITGQGQPQHF. CDR3 nucleotides: TGTGCCAGTAGTATAACAGGGCAGGGTCAGCCCCAGCATTTT. Full variable domain (rest looked up from reference TRBV19 and TRBJ1-5): DGGITQSPKYLFRKEGQNVTLSCEQNLNHDAMYWYRQDPGQGLRLIYYSQIVNDFQKGDIAEGYSVSREKKESFPLTVTSAQKNPTAFYLCASSITGQGQPQHFGDGTRLSIL.